This T cell receptor (beta chain) emerged from a study of blood T cell repertoires in COVID-19. The overall study: Samples came from the United States, Italy and Spain, spanning acute and convalescent COVID-19. Sample material is recorded as cDNA or gDNA derived from T cells, B-cell-depleted T cells, or PBMCs.

A single count supports this clone. The germline V gene has CDR1 SGHTA and CDR2 FQGNSA. The CDR3 is made up of 15 amino acids. Trimming took off 1 base at V and 0 bases at J, with 9 bases between the two ends. In the authors' methods: Amplifying reference gene primers gave estimates of nucleated cell counts. TCRdb's copy holds only in-frame clones and misses some; the assay was immunoSEQ multiplex PCR. The V and J calls and clone size come from that table; D and trimming were worked out from the DNA. The sample lists 390,000 or so clones, 86% occurring once. The TCR comes from a woman in her thirties with active or convalescent COVID-19. Material for sequencing was peripheral blood. This chain joins TRBV7-2 and TRBJ1-2, with TRBD1 as a possible D gene (6 bases). The CDR3 nucleotides are TGTGCCAGCAGCTTAGACAGGACAGCTAACTATGGCTACACCTTC. It codes for CASSLDRTANYGYTF.